This TCR beta chain was identified during a study of blood T cell repertoires in COVID-19. In the study overall: COVID-19 samples collected from the United States, Italy and Spain covered acute and convalescent phases.

Germline values: CDR1 SQVTM, CDR2 ANQGSEA. Trimming stripped 6 bases from V and 7 bases from J, with 15 bases between. The CDR3 consists of 13 residues. Original methodology: Reference gene primer amplification in the assay estimated nucleated cell counts. The method was immunoSEQ multiplex PCR; TCRdb's version includes in-frame clones alone and lacks a portion of them. That table gives V, J and clone size, and the DNA gave D and trimming. The table records hundreds of thousands of clones, over 75% of them present only once. The V call is TRBV29-1, the J call TRBJ1-4; D possibly corresponds to TRBD1 (6 bases). This TCR was recovered from a woman aged 50 to 60 with active or convalescent COVID-19. The sequenced sample was peripheral blood. The CDR3 loop reads CSVEGGFGEKLFF. CDR3 nucleotides: TGCAGCGTCGAGGGGGGGTTCGGTGAAAAACTGTTTTTT.